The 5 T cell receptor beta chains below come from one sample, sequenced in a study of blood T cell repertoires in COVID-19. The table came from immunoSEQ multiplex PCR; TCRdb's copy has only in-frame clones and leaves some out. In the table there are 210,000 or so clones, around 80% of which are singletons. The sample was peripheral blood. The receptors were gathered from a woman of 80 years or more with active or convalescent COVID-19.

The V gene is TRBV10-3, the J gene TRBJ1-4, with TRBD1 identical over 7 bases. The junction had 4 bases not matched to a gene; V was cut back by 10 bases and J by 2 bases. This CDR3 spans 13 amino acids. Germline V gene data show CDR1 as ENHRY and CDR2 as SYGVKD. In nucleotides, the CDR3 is TGTGCCACCAAGGGGGCCACTAATGAAAAACTGTTTTTT. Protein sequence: CATKGATNEKLFF.

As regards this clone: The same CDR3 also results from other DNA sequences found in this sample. In nucleotides, the CDR3 is TGTGCCAGCAGCGTAGGCGGTAACGCAGATACGCAGTATTTT. This codes for CASSVGGNADTQYF. The chain employs TRBV9 and TRBJ2-3, with D unclear. The V and J ends lost 0 bases and 4 bases respectively, with 9 bases between them. CDR1 and CDR2 from the germline V gene are SGDLS and YYNGEE. This CDR3 region has 14 residues.

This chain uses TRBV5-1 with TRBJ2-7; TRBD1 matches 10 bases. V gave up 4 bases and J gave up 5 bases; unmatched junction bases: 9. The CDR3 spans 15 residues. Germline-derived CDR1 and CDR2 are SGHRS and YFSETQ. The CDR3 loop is CASSPALTGGHEQYF. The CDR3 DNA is TGCGCCAGCAGCCCGGCATTGACAGGGGGCCACGAGCAGTACTTC. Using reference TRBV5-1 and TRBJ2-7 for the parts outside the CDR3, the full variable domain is KAGVTQTPRYLIKTRGQQVTLSCSPISGHRSVSWYQQTPGQGLQFLFEYFSETQRNKGNFPGRFSGRQFSNSRSEMNVSTLELGDSALYLCASSPALTGGHEQYFGPGTRLTVT.

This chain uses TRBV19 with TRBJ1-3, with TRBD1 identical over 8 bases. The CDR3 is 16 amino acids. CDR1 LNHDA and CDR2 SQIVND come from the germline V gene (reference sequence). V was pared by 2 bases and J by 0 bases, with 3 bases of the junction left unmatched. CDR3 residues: CASSIPGQGSGNTIYF. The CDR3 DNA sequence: TGTGCCAGTAGTATACCAGGACAGGGCTCTGGAAACACCATATATTTT.

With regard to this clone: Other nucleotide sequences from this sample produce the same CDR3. The CDR3 bases are TGTGCCAGCAGCCTCGTAACTGAAGCTTTCTTT. Amino acids: CASSLVTEAFF. The rearrangement uses TRBV7-9 and TRBJ1-1; D unresolved. The germline gives CDR1 SEHNR, CDR2 FQNEAQ (reference sequence). The ends were cut back, 5 bases at V and 5 bases at J, with 6 bases in the middle. CDR3 length equals 11 residues. The whole variable domain, filled in from reference TRBV7-9 and TRBJ1-1, reads DTGVSQNPRHKITKRGQNVTFRCDPISEHNRLYWYRQTLGQGPEFLTYFQNEAQLEKSRLLSDRFSAERPKGSFSTLEIQRTEQGDSAMYLCASSLVTEAFFGQGTRLTVV.